What follows are 27 T cell receptor beta chains derived from one specimen sequenced in a study of CD8 T cells in ankylosing spondylitis. Their cognate antigens are unknown. Study-level findings and limits: For ankylosing spondylitis blood, a TCR beta motif of about eight highly homologous variants appeared characteristic.

MiXCR, run by TCRdb on the 5' RACE reads, gives a single entry per CDR3 protein. The sample includes 200,000 to 250,000 distinct CDR3 sequences, around 6.6% of them seen just once. Sequenced material: blood, either unsorted or a sorted T cell fraction (not recorded which). Source of these receptors: a male donor with ankylosing spondylitis.

This clonotype has a count of ten or more. This sequence joins TRBV23-1 and TRBJ2-7, with D tentatively TRBD2 (6 bases). TRBV23-1 belongs to the ORF category, with a function that is uncertain. V shed 2 bases and J shed 3 bases, with 11 bases lying between them. The CDR3 contains 14 residues. The CDR3 spells CASSQRGNCYEQYF. The CDR3 DNA reads as TGCGCCAGCAGTCAACGGGGGAATTGCTACGAGCAGTACTTC.

This clonotype was found a few times. The gene calls are TRBV7-6 and TRBJ2-5; 7 bases line up with TRBD2. Trimming at V came to 1 base and at J to 5 bases, leaving 4 bases not matched to a gene. Germline V gene data show CDR1 as SGHVS and CDR2 as FNYEAQ. This CDR3 is 14 amino acids long. CDR3 bases: TGTGCCAGCAGCTTAGAACTAGCGTGGGAGACCCAGTACTTC. Encoded protein: CASSLELAWETQYF.

This clonotype was picked up many times. The chain joins TRBV12-3 or TRBV12-4 to TRBJ2-2; D ambiguous. The length of the CDR3 is 16 residues. Trimming left V 5 bases short and J 0 bases short, with 13 bases between. CDR3 bases: TGTGCCAGCAGTGTAACACAAAACGCGAACACCGGGGAGCTGTTTTTT. Its translation is CASSVTQNANTGELFF.

This clonotype appeared many times. The CDR3 DNA sequence: TGCAGCGTTGAAGATTTTCTAGCGGGGGAGCAAGAGACCCAGTACTTC. Protein sequence: CSVEDFLAGEQETQYF. V and J are TRBV29-1 and TRBJ2-5, with 10 bases fitting TRBD2. CDR1 and CDR2 from the germline V gene are SQVTM and ANQGSEA. Trimming removed 0 bases from V and 2 bases from J; junction bases left unmatched: 6. The CDR3 consists of 16 residues.

For this clonotype: One junction end disagrees with the germline gene, perhaps due to a read error. CDR3 sequence (DNA): TGTGCCGGCAGCTCAACCGCTAACTATGGCTACACCTTC. It yields the protein CAGSSTANYGYTF. J is TRBJ1-2 and V is TRBV7-6; D is unclear. This CDR3 spans 13 amino acids. CDR1 is SGHVS, CDR2 FNYEAQ, per germline.

Regarding this clonotype: This may arise from a read error, as a much more abundant clone is one base away. The rearrangement links TRBV20-1 to TRBJ1-1, with no clear D. The germline CDR1 and CDR2 sequences are DFQATT and SNEGSKA (reference sequence). The CDR3 has 15 amino acids. In DNA, the CDR3 is TGCAGTGCTAGAGGCAGCTTTCGCATGAAGACTGAAGCTTTCTTT. Translated, it gives CSARGSFRMKTEAFF.

This clonotype appeared many times. This chain connects TRBV20-1 to TRBJ2-3; the match to TRBD2 covers 8 bases. The CDR3 is 11 amino acids. V lost 5 bases and J lost 10; bases outside the gene matches: 5. CDR1 is DFQATT and CDR2 is SNEGSKA in the germline V gene (reference sequence). This chain's CDR3 is CSAQPGLAQYF. The CDR3 DNA is TGCAGTGCTCAACCGGGACTAGCGCAGTATTTT.

This clonotype has ten or more counts. The chain uses TRBV9 and TRBJ2-1; D remains unclear. V gave up 2 bases and J gave up 4 bases, with 4 bases separating them. Germline V gene lookup returns CDR1 SGDLS and CDR2 YYNGEE. This CDR3 is built from 12 residues. The CDR3 region has the DNA TGTGCCAGCAGCGTTAATTACAATGAGCAGTTCTTC. Translating it yields CASSVNYNEQFF.

In its sample, this clonotype was seen many times. The V call is TRBV7-9, the J call TRBJ1-4, with 8 bases identical to TRBD1. With 5 bases clipped from V and 2 bases from J, the junction kept 4 bases outside the gene matches. CDR3 length: 15 amino acids. Germline-derived CDR1 and CDR2 are SEHNR and FQNEAQ (reference sequence). The CDR3 DNA follows: TGTGCCAGCAGCCCCAGGGGGCGGACTAATGAAAAACTGTTTTTT. Its protein is CASSPRGRTNEKLFF. The complete variable domain, with remaining parts taken from reference TRBV7-9 and TRBJ1-4, reads DTGVSQNPRHKITKRGQNVTFRCDPISEHNRLYWYRQTLGQGPEFLTYFQNEAQLEKSRLLSDRFSAERPKGSFSTLEIQRTEQGDSAMYLCASSPRGRTNEKLFFGSGTQLSVL.

Ten or more counts support this clonotype. This chain links TRBV9 with TRBJ2-1; a possible D gene is TRBD1 (7 bases). Trimming pared 4 bases from V and 10 bases from J, leaving 18 bases between. Germline CDR1 is SGDLS and CDR2 is YYNGEE. CDR3 length equals 14 residues. This CDR3 is CASSPRQGGPEQFF. The CDR3, as DNA: TGTGCCAGCAGCCCCCGACAGGGAGGCCCCGAGCAGTTCTTC.

This clonotype occurred a few times. This rearrangement joins TRBV7-9 to TRBJ1-5; tentative D call: TRBD1 (5 bases). V was trimmed by 4 bases and J by 12 bases, leaving 10 bases between them. Germline CDR1 SEHNR, CDR2 FQNEAQ (reference sequence). The CDR3 totals 11 residues. As DNA, the CDR3 is TGTGCCAGCAGCTCGGGACCGCTCCAGCATTTT. Translation: CASSSGPLQHF.

This clonotype was counted only a few times. CDR3 region: CASSLAGGARFGANVLTF. The CDR3 DNA reads TGCGCCAGCAGCTTGGCGGGGGGCGCAAGGTTCGGGGCCAACGTCCTGACTTTC. The rearrangement joins TRBV5-1 to TRBJ2-6, with D maybe TRBD2 (7 bases). The CDR3 extends over 18 amino acids. The germline V gene encodes CDR1 SGHRS and CDR2 YFSETQ. V lost 0 bases and J lost 4, with 17 bases in between.

Here the CDR3 reads CASSSPLAGGLSYNEQFF. CDR3 nucleotide sequence: TGTGCCAGCAGCTCTCCTTTAGCGGGAGGGCTATCCTACAATGAGCAGTTCTTC. The V and J genes are TRBV13 and TRBJ2-1; TRBD2 agrees at 11 bases. V trimming: 4 bases; J trimming: 1 base; junction bases outside the gene matches: 9. CDR1 and CDR2 (germline): PRHDT, FYEKMQ (reference sequence). There are 18 residues in the CDR3.

The V and J genes are TRBV12-3 or TRBV12-4 and TRBJ1-2; D not certain. V was pared by 1 base and J by 8 bases, with 5 bases between. The CDR3 loop spans 11 amino acids. The CDR3 sequence: CASSLDWGYTF. CDR3 nucleotides: TGTGCCAGCAGTTTAGATTGGGGCTACACCTTC.

The chain couples TRBV6-2 or TRBV6-3 to TRBJ2-1; 11 positions agree with TRBD2. V lost 8 bases, J lost 4 bases, and 4 bases stayed unmatched. This CDR3 region has 14 residues. Germline CDR1 reads MNHEY; CDR2 reads SVGEGT. CDR3: CASQLAGAYNEQFF. The DNA of the CDR3 is TGTGCCAGCCAACTAGCGGGAGCTTACAATGAGCAGTTCTTC.

The chain combines TRBV7-8 with TRBJ2-3; TRBD2 might be the D (5 bases). The CDR3 covers 17 residues. Looked up from germline, CDR1 is SGHVS and CDR2 is FQNEAQ. V lost 2 bases and J 0 bases, leaving 15 bases between the germline ends. The CDR3 region has the DNA TGTGCCAGCAGCTTAAGGCGCCTGCGGACTAGCACAGATACGCAGTATTTT. Translation: CASSLRRLRTSTDTQYF. Using reference TRBV7-8 and TRBJ2-3 for the parts outside the CDR3, the full variable domain is GAGVSQSPRYKVAKRGQDVALRCDPISGHVSLFWYQQALGQGPEFLTYFQNEAQLDKSGLPSDRFFAERPEGSVSTLKIQRTQQEDSAVYLCASSLRRLRTSTDTQYFGPGTRLTVL.

The table lists this clonotype with many counts. CDR3 sequence: CASSQGRVGTQYF. The CDR3 DNA reads as TGCGCCAGCAGCCAGGGGAGGGTTGGGACCCAGTACTTC. The J gene is TRBJ2-5, the V gene TRBV4-3, with 7 bases aligning to TRBD2. The CDR3 totals 13 residues. Germline CDR1 is LGHNA and CDR2 is YSLEER. Unmatched junction bases numbered 5, after V lost 3 bases and J lost 7 bases.

As concerns this clonotype: A much larger clone lies a single base off, so this may be a read error. The CDR3 does not close with the conserved phenylalanine or tryptophan, likely indicating a read error. The chain has TRBV29-1 and TRBJ2-1; either TRBD1 or TRBD2 may fit D (5 bases each). From germline, CDR1 is SQVTM and CDR2 ANQGSEA. Trimming took off 7 bases at V and 4 bases at J, with 17 bases between the two ends. The CDR3 totals 14 residues. The CDR3 is CSAEVGHLYNEQFL. CDR3 bases: TGCAGCGCGGAGGTGGGGCACTTATACAATGAGCAGTTCCTC.

V and J are TRBV30 and TRBJ2-7; D ambiguous. V was cut by 4 bases and J by 7 bases, with 17 bases left in between. The CDR3 totals 13 residues. The germline gives CDR1 GTSNPN, CDR2 SVGIG (reference sequence). The CDR3 nucleotides are TGTGCCTGGACCGGCCCCGTCCTGTGGGAGCAGTACTTC. Its translation is CAWTGPVLWEQYF.

This clonotype has at least ten counts. This chain uses TRBV6-2 or TRBV6-3 with TRBJ2-2; perhaps TRBD1 as D (5 bases). In germline, CDR1 is MNHEY, CDR2 SVGEGT. This CDR3 is 15 amino acids long. The V and J ends lost 4 bases and 4 bases respectively, with 13 bases between them. CDR3 sequence reads: CASSSPPRGTGELFF. The CDR3 nucleotides read TGTGCCAGCAGTTCTCCTCCTAGGGGCACCGGGGAGCTGTTTTTT.

This clonotype was detected ten times or more. The chain employs TRBV28 and TRBJ2-1; D may correspond to TRBD1 or TRBD2 (5 bases each). This CDR3 region has 19 residues. Germline V gives CDR1 MDHEN, CDR2 SYDVKM. V was cut by 6 bases and J by 2 bases, with 26 bases left in between. The chain's CDR3 is CASSRNLALGRGPYNEQFF. DNA of the CDR3: TGTGCCAGCAGCCGGAACCTAGCACTAGGAAGGGGCCCCTACAATGAGCAGTTCTTC.

V usage is TRBV30 and J usage is TRBJ1-1; a possible D gene is TRBD1 (6 bases). This CDR3 has 13 residues. Trimming removed 3 bases at V and 6 bases at J, with 14 bases between. The V gene's germline CDR1 is GTSNPN and CDR2 SVGIG (reference sequence). For the CDR3, the DNA is TGTGCCTGGAGCATTACAGGGCTCGCTGAAGCTTTCTTT. Translated: CAWSITGLAEAFF. Full variable domain (outside the CDR3, taken from reference TRBV30 and TRBJ1-1): SQTIHQWPATLVQPVGSPLSLECTVEGTSNPNLYWYRQAAGRGLQLLFYSVGIGQISSEVPQNLSASRPQDRQFILSSKKLLLSDSGFYLCAWSITGLAEAFFGQGTRLTVV.

The table lists this clonotype with many counts. The rearrangement joins TRBV5-1 to TRBJ2-5; no definite D call. Germline V gene lookup returns CDR1 SGHRS and CDR2 YFSETQ. The CDR3 consists of 12 residues. V dropped 0 bases and J dropped 4 bases, with 4 bases sitting between them. The CDR3 reads CASSLDRETQYF. The CDR3 bases are TGCGCCAGCAGCTTGGACCGAGAGACCCAGTACTTC.

In its sample, this clonotype was seen a few times. The chain carries TRBV9 and TRBJ2-1, with 8 bases aligning to TRBD1. CDR3 size: 17 residues. V gave up 4 bases and J gave up 0 bases; unmatched junction bases: 9. In germline, CDR1 is SGDLS, CDR2 YYNGEE. CDR3: CASSNSWTGSSYNEQFF. The CDR3 nucleotides read TGTGCCAGCAGCAACTCCTGGACAGGGAGCTCCTACAATGAGCAGTTCTTC.

This clonotype was picked up many times. This chain uses TRBV12-3 or TRBV12-4 with TRBJ1-5; D uncertain. Deletions cut 7 bases from V and 4 bases from J, with 14 bases between. This CDR3 has 14 amino acids. The CDR3 spells CASTADLLNQPQHF. The CDR3 coding sequence is TGTGCCAGCACCGCGGATCTGTTGAATCAGCCCCAGCATTTT.

At least ten counts were recorded for this clonotype. The chain links TRBV11-2 to TRBJ1-2; 8 bases are a match to TRBD1. This CDR3 contains 14 residues. CDR1 SGHAT and CDR2 FQNNGV come from the germline V gene. After removal of 3 bases from V and 4 bases from J, the junction contained 4 bases not matched to a gene. CDR3 sequence reads: CASSFDRGGYGYTF. CDR3 coding DNA: TGTGCCAGCAGCTTTGACAGGGGTGGCTATGGCTACACCTTC.

This clonotype was counted at least ten times. The chain couples TRBV5-1 to TRBJ2-7; D is perhaps TRBD2 (6 bases). This CDR3 has 15 residues. V was cut by 0 bases and J by 0 bases, with 10 bases left in between. Germline CDR1 and CDR2: SGHRS and YFSETQ. DNA of the CDR3: TGCGCCAGCAGCTTGGCTGCGGGAAGCTCCTACGAGCAGTACTTC. Translated: CASSLAAGSSYEQYF.